The rows below give T cell receptor beta chains drawn from one sample of a study of blood T cell repertoires in COVID-19. Using immunoSEQ multiplex PCR, the repertoire was profiled, and TCRdb retains in-frame clones only, with some absent. The top ten clones hold under 8% of a sample with about 190,000 clones, 75% to 90% of them seen once. The sample taken for sequencing was peripheral blood. The receptors here all came from a man between 60 and 70 years old with acute or convalescent COVID-19. Both conserved end residues are part of each CDR3. The D gene is left open where the match is weak. Expanded clones are given a class, and other clones once, few, many or no size at all.

J | D | V | size | DNA | CDR3
TRBJ1-4 | - | TRBV25-1 | - | TGTGCCAGCGGACAGACGGGGTGGGGTGAAAAACTGTTTTTT | CASGQTGWGEKLFF
TRBJ2-2 | TRBD1 | TRBV29-1 | - | TGCAGCTACGTCCATCGGCAGGGGGTGGGAACCGGGGAGCTGTTTTTT | CSYVHRQGVGTGELFF
TRBJ1-2 | - | TRBV5-1 | - | TGCGCCAGCAGCTTGGCCGGGAACGAAGATTTATATGGCTACACCTTC | CASSLAGNEDLYGYTF
TRBJ1-1 | - | TRBV5-4 | few | TGTGCCAGCGGCGACCGGCAGGGCGCCATGAACACTGAAGCTTTCTTT | CASGDRQGAMNTEAFF
TRBJ2-5 | TRBD2 | TRBV4-1 | - | TGCGCCAGCAGCCATTACGGGGGGCAAGAGACCCAGTACTTC | CASSHYGGQETQYF
TRBJ2-3 | TRBD2 | TRBV7-9 | few | TGTGCCAGCAGCGTCGGGACTAGCCCTGCAGATACGCAGTATTTT | CASSVGTSPADTQYF
TRBJ2-1 | - | TRBV24-1 | - | TGTGCCACCAGTGATCCACTGACTAGGGTAAATGAGCAGTTCTTC | CATSDPLTRVNEQFF
TRBJ1-6 | - | TRBV6-1 | few | TGTGCCAGCAGTGGGGGCAGGGGAGCGTCCTATAATTCACCCCTCCACTTT | CASSGGRGASYNSPLHF
TRBJ1-1 | TRBD1 | TRBV25-1 | - | TGTGCCAGCAGTGATGAACGCGGGACAGTTCAGAACACTGAAGCTTTCTTT | CASSDERGTVQNTEAFF
TRBJ2-3 | - | TRBV2 | - | TGTGCCAGCAGTGGAGCTCTCAGCACAGATACGCAGTATTTT | CASSGALSTDTQYF
TRBJ1-3 | - | TRBV11-2 | once | TGTGCCAGCAGCTTCCACTCCATCTCTGGAAACACCATATATTTT | CASSFHSISGNTIYF
TRBJ1-2 | - | TRBV4-1 | few | TGCGCCAGCAGCTCCCCCGGGAGACGCCTAGGCTACACCTTC | CASSSPGRRLGYTF
TRBJ2-1 | TRBD2 | TRBV27 | - | TGTGCCAGCAGTTCCGGACTAGCGGGTGCGCCGGGGAATGAGCAGTTCTTC | CASSSGLAGAPGNEQFF
TRBJ2-2 | - | TRBV3-1/TRBV3-2 | - | TGTGCCAGCAGCCCCCGGGACTTATCCGGGGAGCTGTTTTTT | CASSPRDLSGELFF
TRBJ1-5 | - | TRBV29-1 | - | TGCAGCGTTGGGACGGGGGGCAATCAGCCCCAGCATTTT | CSVGTGGNQPQHF
TRBJ1-1 | TRBD1 | TRBV6-1 | once | TGTGCCAGCAGTGACCCTAACAGGGGGCCTTTCTTT | CASSDPNRGPFF
TRBJ1-2 | TRBD1 | TRBV6-5 | few | TGTGCCAGCAGAGGGACAGGCGGAGTTTATGGCTACACCTTC | CASRGTGGVYGYTF
TRBJ2-7 | - | TRBV4-2 | - | TGTGCCAGCAGCCAACGGCCAGCGAACACCTACGAGCAGTACTTC | CASSQRPANTYEQYF
TRBJ2-7 | TRBD2 | TRBV19 | few | TGTGCCAGTAGTATAGGGGCTAGCGGTGCCTACGAGCAGTACTTC | CASSIGASGAYEQYF
TRBJ2-1 | TRBD1 | TRBV10-3 | - | TGTGCCATGTTGGACAGGGGGCGAAATGAGCAGTTCTTC | CAMLDRGRNEQFF
TRBJ2-7 | TRBD2 | TRBV29-1 | - | TGCAGCGTTGAGCTCAGGGAGGGGAACGAGCAGTACTTC | CSVELREGNEQYF
TRBJ2-1 | TRBD1 | TRBV18 | few | TGTGCCAGCTCACCCCGATCCGGGACAGAGTCCCACAATGAGCAGTTCTTC | CASSPRSGTESHNEQFF
TRBJ1-1 | TRBD1 | TRBV19 | - | TGTGTCGCCCGGGACAGGGGGACGGGTACTGAAGCTTTCTTT | CVARDRGTGTEAFF
TRBJ1-3 | - | TRBV11-2 | - | TGTGCCAGCAGCTTGGGGGGAGCCCGAAACACCATATATTTT | CASSLGGARNTIYF
TRBJ2-1 | - | TRBV7-3 | - | TGTGCCAGCAGCTCGAGTTTCTCCTACAATGAGCAGTTCTTC | CASSSSFSYNEQFF
TRBJ2-1 | TRBD1 | TRBV6-6 | - | TGTGCCAGCAGTTATTCGCAGGGGGCATCCAAGGAGCAGTTCTTC | CASSYSQGASKEQFF
TRBJ1-5 | TRBD1 | TRBV6-1 | - | TGTGCCAGCAGTGTCCCCCGGGACAGGGGGCCACGGGGAGGCCAGCCCCAGCATTTT | CASSVPRDRGPRGGQPQHF
TRBJ2-2 | TRBD1 | TRBV3-1/TRBV3-2 | - | TGTGCCAGCAGCCAACAGGGGGCCGGGGAGCTGTTTTTT | CASSQQGAGELFF
TRBJ1-2 | - | TRBV29-1 | - | TGCAGCGTTGAAGAGAATCGGGGGGAACAGGGCTACACCTTC | CSVEENRGEQGYTF
TRBJ1-2 | - | TRBV4-3 | - | TGCGCCAGCAGCCAAGATTTGGGGGGAGGCTATGGCTACACCTTC | CASSQDLGGGYGYTF
TRBJ1-3 | - | TRBV29-1 | - | TGCAGCGTTGACGGGAATCAGAACACCATATATTTT | CSVDGNQNTIYF
TRBJ1-2 | - | TRBV6-5 | many | TGTGCCAGCTCTCTCAAGACTGATCCTAACTATGGCTACACCTTC | CASSLKTDPNYGYTF
TRBJ2-7 | - | TRBV7-2 | - | TGTGCCAGCAGCTTAGAAGGGGGTTGGAACGAGCAGTACTTC | CASSLEGGWNEQYF
TRBJ2-6 | TRBD2 | TRBV5-1 | - | TGCGCCAGCAGCTTTAGCGGGGCTTTAGCGTCTGGGGCCAACGTCCTGACTTTC | CASSFSGALASGANVLTF
TRBJ1-1 | TRBD1 | TRBV4-2 | - | TGTGCCAGCAGCCGCGGACAGGGCCTGCTTGAAGCTTTCTTT | CASSRGQGLLEAFF
TRBJ1-3 | - | TRBV9 | - | TGTGCCAGCAGCGTAGAGACCCAGGGCAGGCCTGGGTCTGGAAACACCATATATTTT | CASSVETQGRPGSGNTIYF
TRBJ2-7 | - | TRBV6-5 | few | TGTGCCAGCAGAAGGCCCGCGGGACAGAATTACGAGCAGTACTTC | CASRRPAGQNYEQYF
TRBJ1-3 | - | TRBV14 | - | TGTGCCAGCAGCCAAGATCACAGGGCTAGGGACACCATATATTTT | CASSQDHRARDTIYF
TRBJ1-2 | - | TRBV7-2 | once | TGTGCCAGCAGCTTAGAGGGAGTGAGGAATGGCTACACCTTC | CASSLEGVRNGYTF
TRBJ1-5 | - | TRBV4-1 | - | TGCGCCAGCAGCCAAGTCCAGACAGTGAACAATCAGCCCCAGCATTTT | CASSQVQTVNNQPQHF
TRBJ2-1 | TRBD2 | TRBV6-5 | - | TGTGCCAGCAGTAAGACTAGCGCCTCCTACAATGAGCAGTTCTTC | CASSKTSASYNEQFF
TRBJ2-3 | - | TRBV2 | - | TGTGCCAGCAGTGAGGGGGGTATTATCACCAAGAGAACCACAGATACGCAGTATTTT | CASSEGGIITKRTTDTQYF